This is a list of T cell receptor beta chains from one sample in a study of CD8 T cells in Susac syndrome. One entry per CDR3 protein, called by TCRdb with MiXCR from the immunoSEQ multiplex PCR reads. Of some 150,000 distinct CDR3 sequences listed, just under 97% are singletons. Sequenced: CD8+ T cells from PBMCs. The source is a human donor with multiple sclerosis. CDR3s include the opening cysteine and the closing phenylalanine or tryptophan. The D gene is left open where the match is weak. Only part of the rows carry a size: once, few, many, or a class if the clone is expanded.

d_gene: -; len: 13; v_gene: TRBV19; abundance: -; j_gene: TRBJ1-5; CDR3aa: CASSIGGFWPQHF; CDR3nt: TGTGCCAGTAGTATTGGTGGTTTTTGGCCCCAGCATTTT
d_gene: -; len: 15; v_gene: TRBV3-1; abundance: -; j_gene: TRBJ2-3; CDR3aa: CASSQTGPSTDTQYF; CDR3nt: TGTGCCAGCAGCCAGACGGGGCCTAGCACAGATACGCAGTATTTT
d_gene: TRBD1; len: 19; v_gene: TRBV29-1; abundance: -; j_gene: TRBJ2-3; CDR3aa: CSVEDFLGDSTTSTDTQYF; CDR3nt: TGCAGCGTTGAAGATTTCTTGGGGGACAGCACCACTAGCACAGATACGCAGTATTTT
d_gene: -; len: 16; v_gene: TRBV27; abundance: once; j_gene: TRBJ1-6; CDR3aa: CASSFADRRINSPLHF; CDR3nt: TGTGCCAGCAGTTTCGCAGACAGAAGAATCAATTCACCCCTCCACTTT
d_gene: TRBD1; len: 15; v_gene: TRBV14; abundance: -; j_gene: TRBJ2-7; CDR3aa: CASSQGDRGRFEQYF; CDR3nt: TGTGCCAGCAGCCAAGGTGACAGGGGGCGGTTCGAGCAGTACTTC
d_gene: TRBD1; len: 15; v_gene: TRBV12-3/TRBV12-4; abundance: -; j_gene: TRBJ1-6; CDR3aa: CASSTPRQGGSPLHF; CDR3nt: TGTGCCAGCAGTACCCCGCGACAGGGAGGTTCACCCCTCCACTTT
d_gene: -; len: 14; v_gene: TRBV27; abundance: once; j_gene: TRBJ1-1; CDR3aa: CASSFGQLNTEAFF; CDR3nt: TGTGCCAGCAGTTTTGGACAGCTGAACACTGAAGCTTTCTTT
d_gene: TRBD1; len: 15; v_gene: TRBV3-1; abundance: -; j_gene: TRBJ1-2; CDR3aa: CASSQGTGTYDGYTF; CDR3nt: TGTGCCAGCAGCCAAGGGACAGGGACGTACGATGGCTACACCTTC
d_gene: -; len: 15; v_gene: TRBV7-3; abundance: -; j_gene: TRBJ1-1; CDR3aa: CASSLYAGGNAEAFF; CDR3nt: TGTGCCAGCAGCTTATATGCCGGGGGAAACGCCGAAGCTTTCTTT
d_gene: TRBD1; len: 14; v_gene: TRBV28; abundance: -; j_gene: TRBJ1-2; CDR3aa: CASLDRGNDYGYTF; CDR3nt: TGTGCCAGTCTCGACAGGGGAAACGACTATGGCTACACCTTC
d_gene: TRBD1; len: 13; v_gene: TRBV7-8; abundance: -; j_gene: TRBJ1-2; CDR3aa: CASSPQGVEGYTF; CDR3nt: TGTGCCAGCAGCCCCCAGGGGGTGGAAGGCTACACCTTC
d_gene: -; len: 14; v_gene: TRBV3-1; abundance: -; j_gene: TRBJ2-2; CDR3aa: CASSQDGVTGELFF; CDR3nt: TGTGCCAGCAGCCAGGACGGGGTTACCGGGGAGCTGTTTTTT
d_gene: TRBD1; len: 15; v_gene: TRBV5-4; abundance: -; j_gene: TRBJ2-7; CDR3aa: CASSRAGTGNYEQYF; CDR3nt: TGTGCCAGCAGCCGTGCCGGGACAGGGAACTACGAGCAGTACTTC
d_gene: TRBD1; len: 15; v_gene: TRBV30; abundance: -; j_gene: TRBJ2-7; CDR3aa: CAWSVSGTGAYEQYF; CDR3nt: TGTGCCTGGAGTGTAAGTGGGACAGGGGCTTACGAGCAGTACTTC
d_gene: -; len: 11; v_gene: TRBV19; abundance: once; j_gene: TRBJ2-5; CDR3aa: CASRIEETQYF; CDR3nt: TGTGCCAGTAGGATAGAAGAGACCCAGTACTTC
d_gene: -; len: 12; v_gene: TRBV19; abundance: -; j_gene: TRBJ2-3; CDR3aa: CASSTAASERYF; CDR3nt: TGTGCCAGTAGTACCGCCGCTTCAGAGCGGTATTTT
d_gene: TRBD2; len: 17; v_gene: TRBV7-9; abundance: -; j_gene: TRBJ2-1; CDR3aa: CASSLYVAGGSYNEQFF; CDR3nt: TGTGCCAGCAGCTTATACGTAGCGGGGGGCTCCTACAATGAGCAGTTCTTC
d_gene: -; len: 13; v_gene: TRBV20-1; abundance: -; j_gene: TRBJ2-3; CDR3aa: CSAPIAVADTQYF; CDR3nt: TGCAGTGCCCCCATAGCGGTGGCAGATACGCAGTATTTT
d_gene: -; len: 15; v_gene: TRBV29-1; abundance: -; j_gene: TRBJ2-1; CDR3aa: CSVRYRRGPNNEQFF; CDR3nt: TGCAGCGTGCGCTACCGGAGGGGTCCCAACAATGAGCAGTTCTTC
d_gene: -; len: 15; v_gene: TRBV3-1; abundance: -; j_gene: TRBJ2-3; CDR3aa: CASSSGAGGTDTQYF; CDR3nt: TGTGCCAGCAGCTCGGGGGCGGGGGGCACAGATACGCAGTATTTT
d_gene: -; len: 17; v_gene: TRBV5-1; abundance: -; j_gene: TRBJ1-2; CDR3aa: CASSLTPGGRGDYGYTF; CDR3nt: TGCGCCAGCAGCTTAACCCCCGGCGGCAGGGGAGACTATGGCTACACCTTC
d_gene: -; len: 14; v_gene: TRBV7-2; abundance: once; j_gene: TRBJ1-6; CDR3aa: CASSLGGLNSPLHF; CDR3nt: TGTGCCAGCAGCTTAGGTGGACTAAATTCACCCCTCCACTTT
d_gene: TRBD1; len: 12; v_gene: TRBV30; abundance: -; j_gene: TRBJ2-7; CDR3aa: CAWRTGFYEQYF; CDR3nt: TGTGCCTGGAGGACAGGGTTCTACGAGCAGTACTTC
d_gene: -; len: 15; v_gene: TRBV20-1; abundance: -; j_gene: TRBJ2-7; CDR3aa: CSASVRTHLPYEQYF; CDR3nt: TGCAGTGCTAGTGTCCGGACTCATCTCCCCTACGAGCAGTACTTC
d_gene: -; len: 14; v_gene: TRBV19; abundance: -; j_gene: TRBJ1-1; CDR3aa: CASSTAGMNTEAFF; CDR3nt: TGTGCCAGTAGTACTGCAGGAATGAACACTGAAGCTTTCTTT
d_gene: -; len: 11; v_gene: TRBV20-1; abundance: -; j_gene: TRBJ1-1; CDR3aa: CSAKEDTEAFF; CDR3nt: TGCAGTGCTAAGGAGGACACTGAAGCTTTCTTT
d_gene: TRBD1; len: 20; v_gene: TRBV3-1; abundance: -; j_gene: TRBJ1-6; CDR3aa: CASSQPTGTGRFVGNSPLHF; CDR3nt: TGTGCCAGCAGCCAACCCACCGGGACAGGGCGTTTTGTTGGTAATTCACCCCTCCACTTT
d_gene: -; len: 13; v_gene: TRBV18; abundance: few; j_gene: TRBJ1-2; CDR3aa: CASSPGDNYGYTF; CDR3nt: TGTGCCAGCTCACCAGGGGATAACTATGGCTACACCTTC
d_gene: TRBD1; len: 17; v_gene: TRBV5-1; abundance: few; j_gene: TRBJ2-1; CDR3aa: CASSPVRRDRVYNEQFF; CDR3nt: TGCGCCAGCAGCCCCGTCCGCCGGGACAGAGTGTACAATGAGCAGTTCTTC
d_gene: -; len: 12; v_gene: TRBV9; abundance: -; j_gene: TRBJ1-2; CDR3aa: CASSTGQLGYTF; CDR3nt: TGTGCCAGCAGCACTGGACAGCTGGGCTACACCTTC
d_gene: TRBD2; len: 17; v_gene: TRBV3-1; abundance: -; j_gene: TRBJ2-1; CDR3aa: CASSLGLAGSSYNEQFF; CDR3nt: TGTGCCAGCAGCTTAGGACTAGCGGGGAGCTCCTACAATGAGCAGTTCTTC
d_gene: -; len: 14; v_gene: TRBV15; abundance: -; j_gene: TRBJ1-1; CDR3aa: CATSRDRGNTEAFF; CDR3nt: TGTGCCACCAGCAGAGATCGTGGGAACACTGAAGCTTTCTTT
d_gene: -; len: 14; v_gene: TRBV6-6; abundance: -; j_gene: TRBJ1-2; CDR3aa: CASSYPWGVDGYTF; CDR3nt: TGTGCCAGCAGTTACCCCTGGGGGGTGGACGGCTACACCTTC
d_gene: -; len: 12; v_gene: TRBV12-3/TRBV12-4; abundance: -; j_gene: TRBJ1-1; CDR3aa: CASSLANDEAFF; CDR3nt: TGTGCCAGCAGTTTGGCTAATGATGAAGCTTTCTTT
d_gene: -; len: 13; v_gene: TRBV19; abundance: -; j_gene: TRBJ2-1; CDR3aa: CASSKTFYNEQFF; CDR3nt: TGTGCCAGTAGTAAGACGTTTTACAATGAGCAGTTCTTC
d_gene: -; len: 16; v_gene: TRBV27; abundance: -; j_gene: TRBJ2-7; CDR3aa: CASSPGGGGHTYEQYF; CDR3nt: TGTGCCAGCAGTCCCGGCGGCGGGGGCCACACCTACGAGCAGTACTTC
d_gene: -; len: 15; v_gene: TRBV5-6; abundance: -; j_gene: TRBJ2-6; CDR3aa: CASSLAASGANVLTF; CDR3nt: TGTGCCAGCAGCTTGGCGGCCTCTGGGGCCAACGTCCTGACTTTC
d_gene: -; len: 14; v_gene: TRBV5-1; abundance: -; j_gene: TRBJ2-1; CDR3aa: CASSSWGLYNEQFF; CDR3nt: TGCGCCAGCAGCTCGTGGGGGCTCTACAATGAGCAGTTCTTC
d_gene: -; len: 15; v_gene: TRBV7-8; abundance: once; j_gene: TRBJ1-2; CDR3aa: CASSLSGAHNYGYTF; CDR3nt: TGTGCCAGCAGCCTTTCTGGGGCCCATAACTATGGCTACACCTTC
d_gene: -; len: 15; v_gene: TRBV4-1; abundance: -; j_gene: TRBJ1-6; CDR3aa: CASSQVGPGKSPLHF; CDR3nt: TGCGCCAGCAGCCAAGTGGGCCCGGGGAAATCACCCCTCCACTTT